Each of the 27 T cell receptor beta chains below was sequenced from the same sample in a study of OX40 agonist ivuxolimab in advanced cancers. Only in-frame clones appear in the TCRdb table, and some are missing; sequencing was by immunoSEQ multiplex PCR. This sample has tens of thousands of clones, with around 86% found just once. The sequencing here drew on CD4+ or CD8+ T cells sorted from blood, taken in a trial of the OX40 agonist ivuxolimab. The receptors originated from an adult with an advanced solid tumor such as melanoma, head and neck, liver or kidney cancer.

The table lists this clone with a few counts. The chain carries TRBV6-5 and TRBJ1-5; no clear D. Germline V gives CDR1 MNHEY, CDR2 SVGAGI. The CDR3 spans 13 residues. V lost 5 bases and J 3 bases, leaving 8 bases between the germline ends. CDR3 sequence reads: CASSTQNNQPQHF. CDR3 nucleotide sequence: TGTGCCAGCAGTACCCAGAACAATCAGCCCCAGCATTTT.

The chain carries TRBV2 and TRBJ1-3, with a possible D match to TRBD1 (6 bases). The germline gives CDR1 SNHLY, CDR2 FYNNEI. The CDR3 contains 12 residues. V was shortened by 11 bases and J by 3 bases, with 11 bases between the two germline ends. CDR3 nucleotide sequence: TGTGCCGGCCGACAGGATGGAAACACCATATATTTT. It codes for CAGRQDGNTIYF.

The rearrangement joins TRBV7-2 to TRBJ2-7, with 9 bases identical to TRBD1. Germline V gene lookup returns CDR1 SGHTA and CDR2 FQGNSA. V dropped 6 bases and J dropped 2; count of bases not matched to a gene: 8. CDR3 length equals 15 residues. In nucleotides, the CDR3 is TGTGCCAGCAGACCCCCTACAGGGGGCACCTACGAGCAGTACTTC. Translating it yields CASRPPTGGTYEQYF. Filled out from reference TRBV7-2 and TRBJ2-7, the complete variable domain reads GAGVSQSPSNKVTEKGKDVELRCDPISGHTALYWYRQSLGQGLEFLIYFQGNSAPDKSGLPSDRFSAERTGGSVSTLTIQRTQQEDSAVYLCASRPPTGGTYEQYFGPGTRLTVT.

CDR3 sequence reads: CASSLVVAGDEETQYF. For the CDR3, the DNA is TGCGCCAGCAGCTTGGTAGTTGCGGGCGACGAAGAGACCCAGTACTTC. This chain uses TRBV5-1 with TRBJ2-5; the D gene is possibly TRBD2 (5 bases). Germline-derived CDR1 and CDR2 are SGHRS and YFSETQ. V lost 0 bases and J lost 3, with 15 bases in between. This CDR3 has 16 residues.

The chain couples TRBV9 to TRBJ1-1, with 7 bases lining up with TRBD1. This CDR3 comprises 15 residues. Per the germline V gene, CDR1 is SGDLS and CDR2 is YYNGEE. V shed 4 bases, J shed 4 bases, and the junction held 10 bases outside the gene matches. Here the CDR3 DNA reads TGTGCCAGCAGCCCCCAGGGGGGGTTGGGCACTGAAGCTTTCTTT. This sequence encodes CASSPQGGLGTEAFF.

As for this clone: Other DNA sequences from this sample encode an identical CDR3 as well. The chain uses TRBV7-2 and TRBJ2-5, with a possible D match to TRBD2 (5 bases). V shed 5 bases and J shed 2 bases, with 12 bases lying between them. Per germline, CDR1 SGHTA and CDR2 FQGNSA. The CDR3 spans 14 residues. The CDR3: CASSPPGEQETQYF. In nucleotides, the CDR3 is TGTGCCAGCAGCCCCCCCGGGGAGCAAGAGACCCAGTACTTC.

The chain uses TRBV7-9 and TRBJ1-6; D ambiguous. Germline values: CDR1 SEHNR, CDR2 FQNEAQ (reference sequence). V was pared by 0 bases and J by 13 bases, with 7 bases between. CDR3 length: 12 residues. The CDR3 DNA sequence: TGTGCCAGCAGCTTAGCTACAAGTCCCCTCCACTTT. Its protein product is CASSLATSPLHF.

This chain connects TRBV13 to TRBJ2-3; TRBD2 matches 8 bases. Germline lookup yields CDR1 PRHDT and CDR2 FYEKMQ (reference sequence). This CDR3 spans 21 amino acids. Germline trimming cut 0 bases from V and 3 bases from J; bases unmatched to any gene: 20. The CDR3 loop reads CASSLGSRFIAGGSNTDTQYF. The CDR3 DNA reads as TGTGCCAGCAGCTTAGGGTCTAGGTTTATTGCGGGAGGATCAAATACAGATACGCAGTATTTT.

The chain is built from TRBV6-1 and TRBJ1-4, with D hard to call. The CDR3 extends over 16 amino acids. CDR1 MNHNS and CDR2 SASEGT come from the germline V gene. V lost 2 bases to trimming and J lost 0 bases, with 10 bases between them. CDR3: CASSERAVPTNEKLFF. Here the CDR3 DNA reads TGTGCCAGCAGTGAAAGGGCGGTCCCAACTAATGAAAAACTGTTTTTT.

V is TRBV25-1 and J is TRBJ2-7; 10 nucleotides match TRBD2. The CDR3 is 15 amino acids. The junction had 9 bases not matched to a gene; V was cut back by 3 bases and J by 7 bases. Germline values: CDR1 MGHDK, CDR2 SYGVNS. The CDR3, as DNA: TGTGCCAGCAGTGATCAAGCGGGAGGGCCTTTGGAGCAGTACTTC. Amino acids: CASSDQAGGPLEQYF.

V and J are TRBV7-3 and TRBJ2-3, with D perhaps TRBD2 (7 bases). The CDR3 contains 17 residues. CDR1 is SGHTA, CDR2 FQGTGA, per germline. V was trimmed by 5 bases and J by 5 bases, leaving 23 bases between them. CDR3 region: CASSQGGSSGSGDTQYF. Written as DNA, the CDR3 is TGTGCCAGCAGCCAAGGGGGGTCTAGCGGAAGTGGAGATACGCAGTATTTT.

This clone was detected only once. The J gene is TRBJ1-5, the V gene TRBV18; D is uncertain. This CDR3 comprises 14 residues. The V end was cut by 5 bases, the J end by 2 bases, with 10 bases between. Looked up from germline, CDR1 is KGHSH and CDR2 is LQKENI. CDR3 coding DNA: TGTGCCAGCTCATTAGACTACGGCAATCAGCCCCAGCATTTT. Protein: CASSLDYGNQPQHF. Full variable domain (missing parts from reference TRBV18 and TRBJ1-5): NAGVMQNPRHLVRRRGQEARLRCSPMKGHSHVYWYRQLPEEGLKFMVYLQKENIIDESGMPKERFSAEFPKEGPSILRIQQVVRGDSAAYFCASSLDYGNQPQHFGDGTRLSIL.

The count of this clone is one. V usage is TRBV4-3 and J usage is TRBJ2-2; D call uncertain. From germline, CDR1 is LGHNA and CDR2 YSLEER. This CDR3 has 12 amino acids. The germline V and J ends were trimmed by 4 bases and 5 bases, with 5 bases remaining between them. The CDR3 nucleotides are TGCGCCAGCAGCCGAAAAACCGGGGAGCTGTTTTTT. It yields the protein CASSRKTGELFF.

J is TRBJ2-7 and V is TRBV9; possibly TRBD1 for D (6 bases). V was cut by 4 bases and J by 3 bases, with 11 bases left in between. Per the germline V gene, CDR1 is SGDLS and CDR2 is YYNGEE. This CDR3 has 13 amino acids. CDR3 sequence (DNA): TGTGCCAGCAGCCCCCCGGACAGCTACGAGCAGTACTTC. Encoded protein: CASSPPDSYEQYF.

The genes are TRBV7-9 and TRBJ2-1, with TRBD1 matching over 10 bases. V was pared by 3 bases and J by 7 bases, with 6 bases of the junction left unmatched. Germline CDR1 and CDR2: SEHNR and FQNEAQ (reference sequence). The CDR3 has 15 residues. This CDR3 is CASSLKGTGANEQFF. CDR3 nucleotide sequence: TGTGCCAGCAGCTTGAAGGGGACAGGGGCGAATGAGCAGTTCTTC. Supplemented by reference TRBV7-9 and TRBJ2-1, the full variable domain reads DTGVSQNPRHKITKRGQNVTFRCDPISEHNRLYWYRQTLGQGPEFLTYFQNEAQLEKSRLLSDRFSAERPKGSFSTLEIQRTEQGDSAMYLCASSLKGTGANEQFFGPGTRLTVL.

The chain links TRBV4-1 to TRBJ2-7, with D uncertain. Germline CDR1 MGHRA, CDR2 YSYEKL. Trimming pared 1 base from V and 5 bases from J, leaving 15 bases between. The CDR3 loop spans 15 amino acids. The CDR3 here is CASSQGARTPDEQYF. CDR3 nucleotide sequence: TGCGCCAGCAGCCAAGGGGCCAGGACCCCCGACGAGCAGTACTTC.

The chain couples TRBV19 to TRBJ2-5; maybe TRBD2 (7 bases). Germline CDR1 LNHDA, CDR2 SQIVND (reference sequence). V was cut by 1 base and J by 5 bases, with 14 bases left in between. The length of the CDR3 is 15 residues. The CDR3 DNA reads as TGTGCCAGTAGTATAGTCGGGGGGCAGAGGGAGACCCAGTACTTC. Translating it yields CASSIVGGQRETQYF.

The sample holds many counts of this clone. The chain couples TRBV29-1 to TRBJ2-5; D tentatively reads TRBD1 or TRBD2 (5 bases each). The V end was cut by 3 bases, the J end by 1 base, with 18 bases between. Germline loops: CDR1 SQVTM, CDR2 ANQGSEA. The CDR3 spans 16 residues. CDR3 in amino acids: CSVEGAFGDVQETQYF. CDR3 bases: TGCAGCGTTGAGGGCGCCTTTGGGGACGTCCAAGAGACCCAGTACTTC.

This chain uses TRBV28 with TRBJ1-1; D not resolved. Germline CDR1 and CDR2: MDHEN and SYDVKM. V lost 1 base and J lost 7, with 7 bases in between. This CDR3 comprises 12 residues. CDR3 loop: CASSLLGVEAFF. The CDR3 nucleotides are TGTGCCAGCAGTTTATTGGGTGTTGAAGCTTTCTTT.

V is TRBV19 and J is TRBJ2-7; D unresolved. The CDR3 length is 13 residues. Trimming shortened V by 5 bases and J by 6 bases, and 14 bases separated the two germline ends. Germline V gene data show CDR1 as LNHDA and CDR2 as SQIVND (reference sequence). The chain's CDR3 is CASSPGPRSEQYF. DNA of the CDR3: TGTGCCAGTAGTCCGGGTCCGCGGTCCGAGCAGTACTTC.

The V gene is TRBV5-1, the J gene TRBJ1-6; 7 bases line up with TRBD1. Trimming cost V 4 bases and J 7 bases; bases outside gene matches: 5. This CDR3 is 14 amino acids long. Germline CDR1 reads SGHRS; CDR2 reads YFSETQ. The CDR3 DNA reads as TGCGCCAGCAGCACACGACAGGGAAATTCACCCCTCCACTTT. Protein sequence: CASSTRQGNSPLHF.

This chain links TRBV5-1 with TRBJ1-5; TRBD1 matches 7 bases. Trimming removed 3 bases from V and 4 bases from J; junction bases left unmatched: 7. The CDR3 is made up of 15 amino acids. From germline, CDR1 is SGHRS and CDR2 YFSETQ. In nucleotides, the CDR3 is TGCGCCAGCAGCTCCAGGGGGTGGGGGAATCAGCCCCAGCATTTT. Its protein product is CASSSRGWGNQPQHF.

The chain couples TRBV28 to TRBJ2-2, with unresolved D. This CDR3 has 12 amino acids. The germline gives CDR1 MDHEN, CDR2 SYDVKM. V lost 4 bases, J lost 6 bases, and 6 bases lay in between. The CDR3 protein is CASSSLPGELFF. CDR3 nucleotide sequence: TGTGCCAGCAGTTCCCTCCCCGGGGAGCTGTTTTTT.

This chain uses TRBV7-7 with TRBJ2-5; TRBD2 aligns across 8 bases. This CDR3 spans 16 amino acids. With 2 bases clipped from V and 5 bases from J, the junction kept 10 bases outside the gene matches. The germline V gene has CDR1 SSHAT and CDR2 FNYEAQ (reference sequence). CDR3 sequence (DNA): TGTGCCAGCAGCTTAATCGGGCGGGGGGCTTCCGAGACCCAGTACTTC. Translating it yields CASSLIGRGASETQYF.

CDR3 sequence (DNA): TGTGCCAGCCGATCCGTTAGCGGGGGGGCTTACGAGCAGTACTTC. Translated: CASRSVSGGAYEQYF. The chain combines TRBV6-5 with TRBJ2-5; 11 positions match TRBD2. The J call may be faulty, since TRBJ2-7 better matches the DNA end. The CDR3 consists of 15 residues. Germline assignment: CDR1 MNHEY and CDR2 SVGAGI.

The V gene is TRBV7-6, the J gene TRBJ1-3, with a tentative D call TRBD1 (5 bases). Trimming shortened V by 1 base and J by 4 bases, and 14 bases separated the two germline ends. The CDR3 runs to 16 residues. The germline V gene has CDR1 SGHVS and CDR2 FNYEAQ. This chain's CDR3 is CASSLEVGGPGNTIYF. In DNA, the CDR3 is TGTGCCAGCAGCTTAGAGGTTGGGGGTCCCGGAAACACCATATATTTT.

This clone has a handful of counts. The rearrangement uses TRBV6-5 and TRBJ1-4, with D tentatively TRBD1 (6 bases). The CDR3 covers 15 residues. Germline V gene lookup returns CDR1 MNHEY and CDR2 SVGAGI. The germline V and J ends were trimmed by 2 bases and 4 bases, with 11 bases remaining between them. CDR3 protein: CASSYGGRGNEKLFF. The CDR3 bases are TGTGCCAGCAGTTACGGGGGCAGGGGTAATGAAAAACTGTTTTTT.